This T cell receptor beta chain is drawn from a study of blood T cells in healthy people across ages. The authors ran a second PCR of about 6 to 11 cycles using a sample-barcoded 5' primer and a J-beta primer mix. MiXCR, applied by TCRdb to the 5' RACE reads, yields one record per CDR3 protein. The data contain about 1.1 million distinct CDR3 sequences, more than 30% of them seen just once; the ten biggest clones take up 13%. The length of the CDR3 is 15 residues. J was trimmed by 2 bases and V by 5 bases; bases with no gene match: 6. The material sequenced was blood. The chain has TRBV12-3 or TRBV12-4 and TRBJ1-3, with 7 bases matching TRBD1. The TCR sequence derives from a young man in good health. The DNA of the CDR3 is TGTGCCAGCAGTCTAGGGACAGATGCTGGAAACACCATATATTTT. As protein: CASSLGTDAGNTIYF.